These 9 T cell receptor beta chains share one sample of origin, sequenced in a study of radiotherapy plus CTLA-4 blockade in lung cancer. This table comes from immunoSEQ multiplex PCR, and its TCRdb copy is limited to in-frame clones, with some not included. Of over 50,000 clones listed, approximately 79% are singletons. Material: peripheral blood, obtained from a patient treated with radiotherapy plus ipilimumab. Receptors originate from a human donor with non-small cell lung cancer who had a partial response to radiotherapy plus ipilimumab.

The gene calls are TRBV6-5 and TRBJ1-2; tentative D call: TRBD1 (6 bases). The V gene lost 6 bases and the J gene lost 4 bases, with 15 bases spanning the gap. This CDR3 contains 14 residues. Germline CDR1 is MNHEY and CDR2 is SVGAGI. The CDR3 here is CASSDLGGSYGYTF. CDR3 coding DNA: TGTGCCAGCAGCGACCTTGGGGGCTCCTATGGCTACACCTTC.

In this sample, this clone turned up once. V usage is TRBV5-1 and J usage is TRBJ1-5; weak D call: TRBD1 (5 bases). This CDR3 region has 14 residues. In germline, CDR1 is SGHRS, CDR2 YFSETQ. Between the trimmed V and J ends, which lost 2 bases and 3 bases, there was a span of 9 bases. The CDR3 nucleotides are TGCGCCAGCAGCTTCAGGGAGGCCAATCAGCCCCAGCATTTT. Amino acids: CASSFREANQPQHF.

V gene TRBV2 combines with J gene TRBJ2-1; 8 nucleotides align to TRBD2. V shed 5 bases and J 4 bases; nucleotides not matched to a gene: 4. The CDR3 runs to 14 residues. Germline V gene data show CDR1 as SNHLY and CDR2 as FYNNEI. The CDR3 nucleotides read TGTGCCAGCAGTCCAGCGGGGGTATACAATGAGCAGTTCTTC. This codes for CASSPAGVYNEQFF.

The chain recombines TRBV9 with TRBJ2-2; 8 bases agree with TRBD1. The length of the CDR3 is 16 residues. Germline V gene lookup returns CDR1 SGDLS and CDR2 YYNGEE. Germline trimming cut 0 bases from V and 6 bases from J; bases unmatched to any gene: 7. In DNA form, the CDR3 reads TGTGCCAGCAGCGTAGCTCCAGGGGGCGCTTCCGGGGAGCTGTTTTTT. Its translation: CASSVAPGGASGELFF.

The chain combines TRBV13 with TRBJ2-1; a weak D match, TRBD2 (6 bases). The CDR3 sequence is 15 residues long. V lost 5 bases and J lost 0, with 11 bases in between. Per germline, CDR1 PRHDT and CDR2 FYEKMQ (reference sequence). In DNA form, the CDR3 reads TGTGCCAGCAGCGTATGGGGGGTCTCCTACAATGAGCAGTTCTTC. This gives the protein CASSVWGVSYNEQFF.

On this clone: The germline gene is not matched at one end of the junction; a read error may be the cause. Other DNA sequences in the same sample also yield this CDR3. This chain uses TRBV11-2 with TRBJ2-7; a possible D gene is TRBD2 (6 bases). Germline values: CDR1 SGHAT, CDR2 FQNNGV. The CDR3 is made up of 12 amino acids. CDR3 sequence: CASSFPGEEQYF. Here the CDR3 DNA reads TGCGCCAGCAGTTTCCCGGGGGAGGAGCAGTACTTC.

V and J are TRBV10-3 and TRBJ1-1; D not resolved. The CDR3 runs 14 residues. Germline V lookup: CDR1 ENHRY, CDR2 SYGVKD. The germline V and J ends were trimmed by 8 bases and 5 bases, with 18 bases remaining between them. The DNA for the CDR3 is TGTGCCATCTCGACCGAGGGTAAGGGAACTGAAGCTTTCTTT. It codes for CAISTEGKGTEAFF.

The chain carries TRBV6-1 and TRBJ2-6; D might be TRBD1 (6 bases). CDR1 and CDR2 (germline): MNHNS, SASEGT. V was pared by 8 bases and J by 4 bases, with 15 bases between. The CDR3 is 15 residues long. The CDR3 DNA reads TGTGCCAGCTTACAGGGTACAGCAGGGGCCAACGTCCTGACTTTC. The encoded protein is CASLQGTAGANVLTF.

This clone was recorded only once. The gene calls are TRBV28 and TRBJ1-3, with 7 bases lining up with TRBD1. Germline assignment: CDR1 MDHEN and CDR2 SYDVKM. J gave up 0 bases and V 5 bases, and 10 bases lay outside the gene matches. This CDR3 is 17 amino acids long. In nucleotides, the CDR3 is TGTGCCAGCAGTCCCCCCAGGAGGGGGCCCTCTGGAAACACCATATATTTT. Translated: CASSPPRRGPSGNTIYF.